This entry lists 30 T cell receptor beta chains sequenced from one sample in a study of cytomegalovirus exposure and HLA in healthy donors. Clones were read by immunoSEQ multiplex PCR, and TCRdb kept only the in-frame ones, dropping some. The sample has approximately 49,000 clones, 92% seen once. The sequenced sample consisted of PBMCs. These receptors were collected from a man aged 18-30 years in good health and CMV-seronegative.

The chain combines TRBV28 with TRBJ2-3; 7 nucleotides line up with TRBD2. In germline, CDR1 is MDHEN, CDR2 SYDVKM. CDR3 length: 16 amino acids. V dropped 1 base and J dropped 2; count of bases not matched to a gene: 6. CDR3 sequence reads: CASSLSIGRPTDTQYF. DNA for the CDR3: TGTGCCAGCAGTTTATCGATCGGGAGGCCCACAGATACGCAGTATTTT.

The chain uses TRBV7-9 and TRBJ1-4, with 9 bases matching TRBD1. CDR3 size: 15 residues. The germline V gene has CDR1 SEHNR and CDR2 FQNEAQ (reference sequence). Germline trimming cut 5 bases from V and 4 bases from J; bases unmatched to any gene: 5. The CDR3 protein is CASSRGQGNNEKLFF. The CDR3 nucleotides are TGTGCCAGCAGCCGGGGACAGGGTAATAATGAAAAACTGTTTTTT.

This clone was seen only once. V usage is TRBV7-2 and J usage is TRBJ2-5, with TRBD1 matching over 7 bases. Germline V gene lookup returns CDR1 SGHTA and CDR2 FQGNSA. Unmatched junction bases numbered 6, after V lost 0 bases and J lost 8 bases. The CDR3 covers 14 residues. CDR3 loop: CASSLAPGQPTQYF. CDR3 nucleotide sequence: TGTGCCAGCAGCTTAGCCCCGGGACAGCCAACCCAGTACTTC. The full variable domain, with the rest looked up from reference TRBV7-2 and TRBJ2-5, is GAGVSQSPSNKVTEKGKDVELRCDPISGHTALYWYRQSLGQGLEFLIYFQGNSAPDKSGLPSDRFSAERTGGSVSTLTIQRTQQEDSAVYLCASSLAPGQPTQYFGPGTRLLVL.

This rearrangement joins TRBV21-1 to TRBJ2-5; TRBD2 is the table's D call, not checked against the DNA. TRBV21-1 has pseudogene status. This CDR3 spans 18 amino acids. CDR3 protein: CASSKEAGQPSPQETQYF. The DNA of the CDR3 is TGTGCCAGCAGCAAAGAAGCGGGACAACCATCACCCCAAGAGACCCAGTACTTC.

As DNA, the CDR3 is TGTGCCAGCAGTTTATACCCAGGTGGAGGGGGGGGCGGCTACGAGCAGTACTTC. It codes for CASSLYPGGGGGGYEQYF. This rearrangement joins TRBV27 to TRBJ2-7, with D possibly matching TRBD2 (7 bases). Trimming removed 1 base from V and 3 bases from J, with 22 bases in between. The CDR3 runs 18 residues. Germline loops: CDR1 MNHEY, CDR2 SMNVEV (reference sequence).

V gene TRBV28 combines with J gene TRBJ1-5, with D unclear. The germline V gene has CDR1 MDHEN and CDR2 SYDVKM. The CDR3 runs 14 residues. The V and J ends lost 5 bases and 6 bases respectively, with 14 bases between them. The CDR3 region has the DNA TGTGCCAGCAGTAAACAACGCCGAGGTCAGCCCCAGCATTTT. Translation gives CASSKQRRGQPQHF.

DNA for the CDR3: TGTGCCAGCAGGAACCCTAGCGGGAGTCAGTACTTC. This gives the protein CASRNPSGSQYF. V is TRBV11-2 and J is TRBJ2-7, with 10 bases that match TRBD2. The germline gives CDR1 SGHAT, CDR2 FQNNGV. V lost 6 bases to trimming and J lost 10 bases; unmatched junction nucleotides: 6. The CDR3 sequence is 12 residues long.

J is TRBJ2-5 and V is TRBV7-6; possibly TRBD2 for D (6 bases). This CDR3 spans 15 amino acids. The germline V gene encodes CDR1 SGHVS and CDR2 FNYEAQ. V gave up 5 bases and J gave up 5 bases, with 18 bases separating them. Here the CDR3 reads CASSLPWGGAETQYF. Written as DNA, the CDR3 is TGTGCCAGCAGCCTCCCCTGGGGCGGGGCGGAGACCCAGTACTTC.

In this sample, this clone turned up a few times. Compared with germline, one end of the junction differs, possibly owing to a read error. The V call is TRBV11-2, the J call TRBJ2-1; 8 positions match TRBD2. The CDR3 is 15 amino acids. Germline CDR1 and CDR2: SGHAT and FQNNGV. The DNA of the CDR3 is TGTGCCAGCATCCCTGATAGCGGGATTTACAGTGAGCAGTTCTTC. It specifies CASIPDSGIYSEQFF.

A single count supports this clone. Other DNA sequences within the sample encode an identical CDR3. The chain couples TRBV7-2 to TRBJ2-3; D possibly corresponds to TRBD1 (5 bases). V lost 3 bases and J 1 base, leaving 5 bases between the germline ends. Per the germline V gene, CDR1 is SGHTA and CDR2 is FQGNSA. The CDR3 sequence is 13 residues long. The CDR3 DNA follows: TGTGCCAGCAGCTTCAGGGGCACAGATACGCAGTATTTT. Translation: CASSFRGTDTQYF.

J is TRBJ2-1 and V is TRBV9; tentatively, D is TRBD2 (6 bases). Between the trimmed V and J ends, which lost 4 bases and 6 bases, there was a span of 26 bases. The CDR3 spans 18 residues. Germline lookup yields CDR1 SGDLS and CDR2 YYNGEE. The CDR3 coding sequence is TGTGCCAGCAGCCCTCGTACCTACCCCGGGGGACTGAGCAATGAGCAGTTCTTC. Translated: CASSPRTYPGGLSNEQFF. Based on the CDR3 plus reference TRBV9 and TRBJ2-1, the full variable domain is DSGVTQTPKHLITATGQRVTLRCSPRSGDLSVYWYQQSLDQGLQFLIQYYNGEERAKGNILERFSAQQFPDLHSELNLSSLELGDSALYFCASSPRTYPGGLSNEQFFGPGTRLTVL.

The J gene is TRBJ2-5, the V gene TRBV5-1; D is unclear. Trimming removed 1 base from V and 1 base from J, with 11 bases in between. Germline values: CDR1 SGHRS, CDR2 YFSETQ. The CDR3 consists of 15 residues. The CDR3 DNA reads TGCGCCAGCAGCTTGATACGGAGCAGCCAAGAGACCCAGTACTTC. Protein sequence: CASSLIRSSQETQYF.

The chain has TRBV10-3 and TRBJ2-1; TRBD2 agrees at 8 bases. V dropped 10 bases and J dropped 8; count of bases not matched to a gene: 4. There are 11 residues in the CDR3. Germline V gives CDR1 ENHRY, CDR2 SYGVKD. The CDR3 DNA follows: TGTGCCACAGGACTAGCACATGAGCAGTTCTTC. Protein sequence: CATGLAHEQFF.

The rearrangement uses TRBV2 and TRBJ2-3, with D maybe TRBD2 (6 bases). Germline assignment: CDR1 SNHLY and CDR2 FYNNEI. This CDR3 comprises 14 residues. Trimming took off 3 bases at V and 2 bases at J, with 9 bases between the two ends. The CDR3 loop reads CASSDGLLTDTQYF. The CDR3 DNA is TGTGCCAGCAGTGACGGACTACTCACAGATACGCAGTATTTT.

The chain combines TRBV5-4 with TRBJ2-1; TRBD2 agrees at 9 bases. In germline, CDR1 is SGHNT, CDR2 YYREEE (reference sequence). CDR3 length equals 18 residues. With 0 bases clipped from V and 9 bases from J, the junction kept 16 bases outside the gene matches. The CDR3: CASSLASGISTVVGEQFF. The DNA for the CDR3 is TGTGCCAGCAGCTTGGCTAGCGGGATATCAACAGTCGTTGGTGAGCAGTTCTTC.

The chain has TRBV25-1 and TRBJ2-2; D call uncertain. The CDR3 sequence is 14 residues long. With 4 bases removed from V and 3 bases from J, the gap between germline ends came to 9 bases. Germline V gene data show CDR1 as MGHDK and CDR2 as SYGVNS. The CDR3 nucleotides are TGTGCCAGCAGTGGACCCCGGGACACCGGGGAGCTGTTTTTT. Protein sequence: CASSGPRDTGELFF.

The rearrangement uses TRBV6-5 and TRBJ2-5, with 9 nucleotides matching TRBD1. Germline CDR1 and CDR2: MNHEY and SVGAGI. The CDR3 has 15 amino acids. V gave up 10 bases and J gave up 2 bases; unmatched junction bases: 11. CDR3 loop: CATSRGTGIQETQYF. CDR3 nucleotides: TGTGCCACGTCGCGGGGGACAGGGATACAAGAGACCCAGTACTTC.

The genes are TRBV4-1 and TRBJ1-2; D perhaps matches TRBD1 (5 bases). Germline CDR1 and CDR2: MGHRA and YSYEKL. V lost 4 bases and J lost 6, with 15 bases in between. The CDR3 has 14 residues. The CDR3 nucleotides are TGCGCCAGCAGCCCCATAGGGGAAGGGAATGGCTACACCTTC. Amino acids: CASSPIGEGNGYTF.

A single count supports this clone. The gene calls are TRBV2 and TRBJ2-2, with 7 bases aligning to TRBD1. With 6 bases clipped from V and 3 bases from J, the junction kept 7 bases outside the gene matches. From germline, CDR1 is SNHLY and CDR2 FYNNEI. CDR3 length: 15 amino acids. CDR3 in DNA: TGTGCCAGCAGCGCGACAGGGTTCGACACCGGGGAGCTGTTTTTT. Translation gives CASSATGFDTGELFF.

The rearrangement links TRBV7-9 to TRBJ2-7; D gene unclear. The CDR3 contains 16 residues. CDR1 SEHNR and CDR2 FQNEAQ come from the germline V gene (reference sequence). V was pared by 5 bases and J by 5 bases, with 22 bases between. CDR3 loop: CASSPQASVKRHEQYF. DNA of the CDR3: TGTGCCAGCAGCCCCCAAGCTTCAGTGAAGAGGCACGAGCAGTACTTC.

The chain links TRBV29-1 to TRBJ2-6; 8 bases align to TRBD1. The CDR3 sequence is 16 residues long. V lost 6 bases to trimming and J lost 0 bases; unmatched junction nucleotides: 7. Looked up from germline, CDR1 is SQVTM and CDR2 is ANQGSEA. The CDR3 nucleotides are TGCAGCGTCAGACTGCAGGGGGCCTCTGGGGCCAACGTCCTGACTTTC. Its protein product is CSVRLQGASGANVLTF.

This chain connects TRBV6-5 to TRBJ1-3; TRBD1 agrees at 7 bases. The CDR3 extends over 15 amino acids. Per the germline V gene, CDR1 is MNHEY and CDR2 is SVGAGI. Trimming removed 5 bases from V and 0 bases from J; junction bases left unmatched: 4. CDR3 region: CASSPRQGSGNTIYF. In nucleotides, the CDR3 is TGTGCCAGCAGTCCCCGACAGGGCTCTGGAAACACCATATATTTT.

The chain couples TRBV11-2 to TRBJ2-7, with D possibly being TRBD2 (5 bases). CDR1 and CDR2 from the germline V gene are SGHAT and FQNNGV. The CDR3 is made up of 15 amino acids. V dropped 5 bases and J dropped 0 bases, with 14 bases sitting between them. The CDR3 nucleotides are TGTGCCAGCAGCCCCCGTCGGGATTTCTCCTACGAGCAGTACTTC. This encodes CASSPRRDFSYEQYF. Full variable domain (missing parts from reference TRBV11-2 and TRBJ2-7): EAGVAQSPRYKIIEKRQSVAFWCNPISGHATLYWYQQILGQGPKLLIQFQNNGVVDDSQLPKDRFSAERLKGVDSTLKIQPAKLEDSAVYLCASSPRRDFSYEQYFGPGTRLTVT.

The rearrangement uses TRBV5-6 and TRBJ2-7, with D perhaps matching TRBD2 (6 bases). V gave up 0 bases and J gave up 2 bases, with 12 bases separating them. Germline CDR1 and CDR2: SGHDT and YYEEEE. The CDR3 has 15 amino acids. The CDR3 is CASSLVASVPYEQYF. CDR3 nucleotide sequence: TGTGCCAGCAGCTTGGTGGCTAGCGTACCCTACGAGCAGTACTTC. Looking up the rest from reference TRBV5-6 and TRBJ2-7 gives the full variable domain: DAGVTQSPTHLIKTRGQQVTLRCSPKSGHDTVSWYQQALGQGPQFIFQYYEEEERQRGNFPDRFSGHQFPNYSSELNVNALLLGDSALYLCASSLVASVPYEQYFGPGTRLTVT.

This rearrangement joins TRBV5-1 to TRBJ2-5, with 14 nucleotides matching TRBD2. With V trimmed by 0 bases and J by 4 bases, 2 bases remained unmatched. The CDR3 length is 16 residues. Germline CDR1 reads SGHRS; CDR2 reads YFSETQ. The CDR3 reads CASSLGLAGGPETQYF. CDR3 DNA: TGCGCCAGCAGCTTGGGACTAGCGGGAGGGCCAGAGACCCAGTACTTC.

This chain joins TRBV15 and TRBJ2-1; D might be TRBD2 (5 bases). Germline V CDR1 and CDR2: LNHNV, YYDKDF (reference sequence). V shed 5 bases and J shed 12 bases, with 14 bases lying between them. The CDR3 is 12 amino acids. The CDR3 nucleotides are TGTGCCACCAGCTCAAGGACGGGAACGCAGTTCTTC. Translated: CATSSRTGTQFF.

The chain carries TRBV2 and TRBJ1-2, with D perhaps TRBD1 (6 bases). This CDR3 contains 15 residues. Germline assignment: CDR1 SNHLY and CDR2 FYNNEI. V was shortened by 6 bases and J by 2 bases, with 16 bases between the two germline ends. The CDR3 nucleotides read TGTGCCAGCAGCCTAACAGGGTTAAGCAACTATGGCTACACCTTC. Translation gives CASSLTGLSNYGYTF. Full variable domain (rest looked up from reference TRBV2 and TRBJ1-2): EPEVTQTPSHQVTQMGQEVILRCVPISNHLYFYWYRQILGQKVEFLVSFYNNEISEKSEIFDDQFSVERPDGSNFTLKIRSTKLEDSAMYFCASSLTGLSNYGYTFGSGTRLTVV.

This chain connects TRBV6-1 to TRBJ2-3; TRBD2 aligns across 9 bases. Germline lookup yields CDR1 MNHNS and CDR2 SASEGT. The V segment lost 7 bases and the J segment 0 bases; nucleotides outside the gene matches: 5. The CDR3 is made up of 15 amino acids. CDR3 region: CASTWREGSTDTQYF. The CDR3 DNA is TGTGCCAGCACTTGGCGGGAGGGGAGCACAGATACGCAGTATTTT.

The CDR3 DNA follows: TGTGCCAGCAGCGCTATGGGGGGAGATACGCAGTATTTT. Its translation: CASSAMGGDTQYF. The chain combines TRBV9 with TRBJ2-3, with D tentatively TRBD2 (6 bases). From germline, CDR1 is SGDLS and CDR2 YYNGEE. V lost 3 bases to trimming and J lost 5 bases, with 10 bases between them. This CDR3 has 13 amino acids.

This chain links TRBV28 with TRBJ2-2, with D perhaps matching TRBD2 (5 bases). Trimming shortened V by 6 bases and J by 1 base, and 12 bases separated the two germline ends. CDR1 and CDR2 from the germline V gene are MDHEN and SYDVKM. This CDR3 comprises 15 residues. CDR3 residues: CASSSGLRNTGELFF. Written as DNA, the CDR3 is TGTGCCAGCAGCTCGGGGTTAAGGAACACCGGGGAGCTGTTTTTT.